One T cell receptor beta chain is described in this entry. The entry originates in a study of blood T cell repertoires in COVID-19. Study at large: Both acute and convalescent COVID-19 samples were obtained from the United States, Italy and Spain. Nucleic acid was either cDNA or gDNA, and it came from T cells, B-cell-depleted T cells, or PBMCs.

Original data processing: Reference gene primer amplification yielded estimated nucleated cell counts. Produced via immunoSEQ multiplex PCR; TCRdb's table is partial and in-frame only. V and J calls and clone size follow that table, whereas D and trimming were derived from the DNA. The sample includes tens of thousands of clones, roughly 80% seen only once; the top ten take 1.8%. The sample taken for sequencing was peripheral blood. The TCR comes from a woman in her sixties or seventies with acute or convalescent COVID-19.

The CDR3 loop reads CASSSRLAGAAKNIQYF. CDR3 coding DNA: TGTGCCAGCAGCTCAAGACTAGCGGGGGCGGCCAAAAACATTCAGTACTTC. The rearrangement joins TRBV7-6 to TRBJ2-4, with TRBD2 matching over 12 bases. There are 17 residues in the CDR3. Looked up from germline, CDR1 is SGHVS and CDR2 is FNYEAQ. V was clipped by 4 bases and J by 1 base; unmatched bases: 5. The whole variable domain, remainder taken from reference TRBV7-6 and TRBJ2-4, is GAGVSQSPRYKVTKRGQDVALRCDPISGHVSLYWYRQALGQGPEFLTYFNYEAQQDKSGLPNDRFSAERPEGSISTLTIQRTEQRDSAMYRCASSSRLAGAAKNIQYFGAGTRLSVL.